This T cell receptor (beta chain) was observed in a study of cytomegalovirus exposure and HLA in healthy donors. General study points: CMV serostatus was the only recorded immune exposure for donors.

A note on this clone: Its antigen is not known. Sequence at one end of the junction differs from germline and may be a read error.

The CDR3 has 13 residues. Germline V lookup: CDR1 SSHAT, CDR2 FNYEAQ (reference sequence). PCR amplification relied on 60 Vbeta primers (plus 13 Jbeta primers). Profiling relied on immunoSEQ multiplex PCR, and the TCRdb table lists in-frame clones only, not all of them. The data include tens of thousands of clones; the top ten clones carry more than 2.5%. Sequencing input: PBMCs. The source is a man between 35 and 55 years old in good health and CMV-seronegative. V gene TRBV7-7 combines with J gene TRBJ2-2; weak D call: TRBD2 (6 bases). CDR3 nucleotide sequence: TGTGCTAGCAGCTTAGCGCGGGGCGGGGAGCTGTTTTTT. It yields the protein CASSLARGGELFF.